Listed here are 27 T cell receptor beta chains from one sample, sequenced in a study of T-cell memory formation after mild COVID-19. Each CDR3 protein is one row after TCRdb ran MiXCR on the 5' RACE reads. The data contain around 260,000 distinct CDR3 sequences, about a sixth of them singletons. Sequencing input: PBMCs or a T cell subset sorted from them (not recorded which). All receptors come from a man younger than 35 who had mild COVID-19 (a few samples of this study predate the infection). Cell type and time point are not known.

The chain couples TRBV7-3 to TRBJ2-3; possible D gene TRBD1, 7 bases. CDR3 size: 16 residues. Per germline, CDR1 SGHTA and CDR2 FQGTGA. With 6 bases removed from V and 2 bases from J, the gap between germline ends came to 18 bases. The CDR3 DNA sequence: TGTGCCAGCAGGGCCGCGGGACAGAGCCTCACAGATACGCAGTATTTT. Translated: CASRAAGQSLTDTQYF.

The table lists this clonotype with a few counts. At one boundary the junction diverges from the germline segment, which might be a read error. The chain joins TRBV7-7 to TRBJ2-3; a possible D gene is TRBD1 (5 bases). The CDR3 runs 14 residues. Germline values: CDR1 SSHAT, CDR2 FNYEAQ (reference sequence). The chain's CDR3 is CASSQRQGADTQYF. The CDR3 bases are TGTGCTAGCAGCCAACGGCAGGGCGCAGATACGCAGTATTTT.

CDR3 DNA sequence: TGTGCCAGCAGTTTAGGAGGGGGCGGGCGGCCCCAGCATTTT. This encodes CASSLGGGGRPQHF. The V and J genes are TRBV12-3 or TRBV12-4 and TRBJ1-5; 7 bases align to TRBD1. V trimming: 1 base; J trimming: 9 bases; junction bases outside the gene matches: 6. The CDR3 length is 14 residues.

A few counts support this clonotype. The chain carries TRBV19 and TRBJ2-7; D ambiguous. The germline CDR1 and CDR2 sequences are LNHDA and SQIVND (reference sequence). Trimming took off 5 bases at V and 6 bases at J, with 14 bases between the two ends. The CDR3 spans 13 residues. Here the CDR3 reads CASSWGDDREQYF. CDR3 sequence (DNA): TGTGCCAGTAGTTGGGGTGACGATCGCGAGCAGTACTTC. Full variable domain (remainder filled in from reference TRBV19 and TRBJ2-7): DGGITQSPKYLFRKEGQNVTLSCEQNLNHDAMYWYRQDPGQGLRLIYYSQIVNDFQKGDIAEGYSVSREKKESFPLTVTSAQKNPTAFYLCASSWGDDREQYFGPGTRLTVT.

This clonotype was found a few times. The chain carries TRBV2 and TRBJ1-5; TRBD1 matches at 7 bases. V lost 6 bases to trimming and J lost 2 bases; unmatched junction nucleotides: 16. The germline V gene encodes CDR1 SNHLY and CDR2 FYNNEI. This CDR3 has 18 residues. CDR3 protein: CASRLPGQRPYGNQPQHF. CDR3 in DNA: TGTGCCAGCAGACTTCCGGGACAGAGACCATATGGCAATCAGCCCCAGCATTTT. The complete variable domain, with remaining parts taken from reference TRBV2 and TRBJ1-5, reads EPEVTQTPSHQVTQMGQEVILRCVPISNHLYFYWYRQILGQKVEFLVSFYNNEISEKSEIFDDQFSVERPDGSNFTLKIRSTKLEDSAMYFCASRLPGQRPYGNQPQHFGDGTRLSIL.

This clonotype appeared many times. The chain employs TRBV4-1 and TRBJ2-7; the D gene could be TRBD1 or TRBD2 (5 bases each). Trimming removed 1 base at V and 3 bases at J, with 16 bases between. The CDR3 is 16 residues long. Germline CDR1 and CDR2: MGHRA and YSYEKL. The CDR3 region has the DNA TGCGCCAGCAGCCAAGCGGGGCGTTCTAACGACTACGAGCAGTACTTC. It is translated as CASSQAGRSNDYEQYF.

The V call is TRBV14, the J call TRBJ2-3; tentative D call: TRBD2 (5 bases). V lost 2 bases, J lost 6 bases, and 15 bases lay in between. The CDR3 loop spans 15 amino acids. Germline CDR1 SGHDN, CDR2 FVKESK. In nucleotides, the CDR3 is TGTGCCAGCAGCCAATACTCCTGGAGAGGGGATACGCAGTATTTT. Its protein is CASSQYSWRGDTQYF.

The genes are TRBV12-3 or TRBV12-4 and TRBJ1-5; 12 bases align to TRBD1. CDR3 length: 14 residues. V gave up 6 bases and J gave up 8 bases; unmatched junction bases: 5. This chain's CDR3 is CASRAGQGAEPQHF. CDR3 coding DNA: TGTGCCAGCAGGGCGGGACAGGGGGCTGAGCCCCAGCATTTT.

The chain recombines TRBV6-6 with TRBJ1-2, with 7 bases matching TRBD1. The CDR3 loop spans 14 amino acids. V trimming: 7 bases; J trimming: 3 bases; junction bases outside the gene matches: 8. Germline V lookup: CDR1 MNHNY, CDR2 SVGAGI (reference sequence). For the CDR3, the DNA is TGTGCCAGCACCTCGACAGGGACTGACTATGGCTACACCTTC. Protein sequence: CASTSTGTDYGYTF.

The table lists this clonotype with many counts. CDR3 coding DNA: TGCAGTGCTAGAGCGCGACTAGCGGGGGGGCGGGGCGAGCAGTACTTC. Its protein product is CSARARLAGGRGEQYF. V and J are TRBV20-1 and TRBJ2-7, with 14 bases that match TRBD2. Germline V gene lookup returns CDR1 DFQATT and CDR2 SNEGSKA (reference sequence). Germline trimming cut 1 base from V and 6 bases from J; bases unmatched to any gene: 8. The CDR3 totals 16 residues.

The V call is TRBV4-3, the J call TRBJ1-1; D remains unclear. V lost 0 bases and J 0 bases, leaving 8 bases between the germline ends. This CDR3 is 15 amino acids long. Germline CDR1 and CDR2: LGHNA and YSLEER. CDR3 bases: TGCGCCAGCAGCCAAGATGGGCGTCTGAACACTGAAGCTTTCTTT. As protein: CASSQDGRLNTEAFF.

This rearrangement joins TRBV7-2 to TRBJ1-2; no firm D call. CDR3 length: 14 residues. Trimming shortened V by 1 base and J by 4 bases, and 10 bases separated the two germline ends. Germline V gene data show CDR1 as SGHTA and CDR2 as FQGNSA. The CDR3 DNA reads as TGTGCCAGCAGCTTAGATATGGCCTTCTATGGCTACACCTTC. Its translation is CASSLDMAFYGYTF.

This clonotype has only a few counts. The chain has TRBV5-6 and TRBJ2-1; 8 bases align to TRBD1. Germline CDR1 and CDR2: SGHDT and YYEEEE. The CDR3 extends over 13 amino acids. V lost 5 bases and J lost 9; bases outside the gene matches: 7. The CDR3: CASSWTGPSEQFF. The CDR3 DNA reads as TGTGCCAGCAGTTGGACAGGGCCCTCTGAGCAGTTCTTC.

This sequence joins TRBV7-3 and TRBJ2-3, with 10 bases aligning to TRBD1. The germline CDR1 and CDR2 sequences are SGHTA and FQGTGA. The CDR3 runs 15 residues. Trimming took 4 bases from V and 4 from J; bases not matched to a gene: 5. The DNA for the CDR3 is TGTGCCAGCAGCTGGACAGGGGGGTTAGCAGATACGCAGTATTTT. It is translated as CASSWTGGLADTQYF.

The table lists this clonotype with a few counts. The rearrangement joins TRBV15 to TRBJ2-3; 13 nucleotides match TRBD2. V was clipped by 7 bases and J by 5 bases; unmatched bases: 6. Germline V lookup: CDR1 LNHNV, CDR2 YYDKDF (reference sequence). The CDR3 loop spans 15 amino acids. This chain's CDR3 is CATTRTSGGQDTQYF. The CDR3 coding sequence is TGTGCCACCACCCGGACTAGCGGGGGACAAGATACGCAGTATTTT. Combining the CDR3 with reference TRBV15 and TRBJ2-3 gives the whole variable domain DAMVIQNPRYQVTQFGKPVTLSCSQTLNHNVMYWYQQKSSQAPKLLFHYYDKDFNNEADTPDNFQSRRPNTSFCFLDIRSPGLGDTAMYLCATTRTSGGQDTQYFGPGTRLTVL.

This clonotype was observed at least ten times. The rearrangement joins TRBV4-3 to TRBJ2-3; D remains unclear. The CDR3 totals 14 residues. CDR1 and CDR2 from the germline V gene are LGHNA and YSLEER. V was pared by 0 bases and J by 6 bases, with 10 bases between. The CDR3 protein is CASSQDGSGDTQYF. As DNA, the CDR3 is TGCGCCAGCAGCCAAGATGGATCAGGCGATACGCAGTATTTT.

The chain employs TRBV4-1 and TRBJ2-1; D possibly uses TRBD1 or TRBD2 (6 bases each). Deletions cut 1 base from V and 8 bases from J, with 9 bases between. The V gene's germline CDR1 is MGHRA and CDR2 YSYEKL. The CDR3 length is 13 residues. CDR3 sequence: CASSQGRGDEQFF. The CDR3 DNA reads TGCGCCAGCAGCCAAGGGAGGGGGGATGAGCAGTTCTTC.

The sample holds a few counts of this clonotype. The V gene is TRBV7-7, the J gene TRBJ2-2, with D tentatively TRBD2 (5 bases). CDR1 SSHAT and CDR2 FNYEAQ come from the germline V gene (reference sequence). Trimming pared 5 bases from V and 6 bases from J, leaving 7 bases between. This CDR3 has 12 amino acids. CDR3 DNA sequence: TGTGCCAGCAGCCCCGGGGCCGGGGAGCTGTTTTTT. Translating gives CASSPGAGELFF.

This clonotype was observed at least ten times. The chain combines TRBV5-1 with TRBJ2-7; 10 nucleotides agree with TRBD1. CDR1 SGHRS and CDR2 YFSETQ come from the germline V gene. V gave up 7 bases and J gave up 6 bases; unmatched junction bases: 10. The CDR3 covers 14 residues. CDR3 sequence reads: CASGETGGLSEQYF. CDR3 coding DNA: TGCGCCAGCGGCGAGACAGGGGGCCTGAGCGAGCAGTACTTC.

This rearrangement joins TRBV25-1 to TRBJ2-7; D is unclear. The V end was cut by 4 bases, the J end by 2 bases, with 6 bases between. The CDR3 is 12 residues long. The germline gives CDR1 MGHDK, CDR2 SYGVNS. In DNA form, the CDR3 reads TGTGCCAGCAGTGTAGGCACCTACGAGCAGTACTTC. Protein product: CASSVGTYEQYF.

This clonotype has a handful of counts. The V call is TRBV9, the J call TRBJ2-7, with 11 bases identical to TRBD2. J was trimmed by 5 bases and V by 4 bases; bases with no gene match: 11. The CDR3 is 16 residues long. Looked up from germline, CDR1 is SGDLS and CDR2 is YYNGEE. The CDR3 region has the DNA TGTGCCAGCAGCCCCGAGGTAGCGGGGGGGAAGAACGAGCAGTACGTC. Protein product: CASSPEVAGGKNEQYV.

The chain combines TRBV20-1 with TRBJ2-7; perhaps TRBD1 as D (5 bases). The germline gives CDR1 DFQATT, CDR2 SNEGSKA (reference sequence). The CDR3 has 14 residues. The V gene lost 4 bases and the J gene lost 2 bases, with 15 bases spanning the gap. The CDR3 loop is CSAIAQVNAYEQYV. The CDR3 region has the DNA TGCAGTGCTATTGCACAGGTAAATGCCTACGAGCAGTACGTC.

This rearrangement joins TRBV27 to TRBJ2-1; 7 positions match TRBD2. The CDR3 has 16 residues. Trimming removed 3 bases from V and 7 bases from J; junction bases left unmatched: 12. CDR1 is MNHEY and CDR2 is SMNVEV in the germline V gene (reference sequence). The CDR3 DNA follows: TGTGCCAGCAGTTTCCGCGGAAGCGGGGCTGGGAATGAGCAGTTCTTC. Translating it yields CASSFRGSGAGNEQFF.

The V gene is TRBV28, the J gene TRBJ1-1, with 8 bases identical to TRBD1. Per germline, CDR1 MDHEN and CDR2 SYDVKM. The CDR3 contains 14 residues. V was pared by 3 bases and J by 4 bases, with 4 bases of the junction left unmatched. CDR3 sequence reads: CASSFSDRGTEAFF. In DNA form, the CDR3 reads TGTGCCAGCAGTTTCTCCGACAGGGGCACTGAAGCTTTCTTT.

This clonotype was counted a few times. V gene TRBV7-2 combines with J gene TRBJ2-3, with unresolved D. The CDR3 consists of 15 residues. The germline gives CDR1 SGHTA, CDR2 FQGNSA. Trimming cost V 5 bases and J 1 base, with 13 bases left between them. CDR3 loop: CASSPHTGRTDTQYF. The CDR3 DNA reads TGTGCCAGCAGCCCCCACACCGGACGCACAGATACGCAGTATTTT.

The chain links TRBV12-3 or TRBV12-4 to TRBJ1-1, with a tentative D call TRBD1 (6 bases). The CDR3 contains 13 residues. Trimming removed 3 bases from V and 5 bases from J, with 10 bases in between. The CDR3 spells CASSFAGATEAFF. CDR3 DNA sequence: TGTGCCAGCAGTTTCGCGGGGGCAACTGAAGCTTTCTTT.

This chain connects TRBV5-1 to TRBJ1-1; 7 nucleotides line up with TRBD1. V shed 4 bases, J shed 2 bases, and the junction held 5 bases outside the gene matches. The CDR3 totals 14 residues. Germline lookup yields CDR1 SGHRS and CDR2 YFSETQ. The CDR3: CASSRGDSNTEAFF. As DNA, the CDR3 is TGCGCCAGCAGCCGAGGGGACAGCAACACTGAAGCTTTCTTT.